This TCR beta chain was retrieved from a study of T cell changes during pregnancy in multiple sclerosis. Method: immunoSEQ multiplex PCR; TCRdb's copy keeps in-frame clones and lacks some. The sample shows 40,000 or so clones, approximately 93% of them seen only once. The trim removed 2 bases at V and 4 bases at J, leaving 15 bases unmatched. Germline assignment: CDR1 SGDLS and CDR2 YYNGEE. The CDR3 length is 18 residues. Sequences were derived from CD8+ T cells from peripheral blood mononuclear cells, sampled in the third trimester of pregnancy. The receptor comes from a female donor with multiple sclerosis, enrolled in a pregnancy study. The chain has TRBV9 and TRBJ2-3, with 8 positions matching TRBD1. The CDR3 loop reads CASSVPSLGTGGPDTQYF. DNA for the CDR3: TGTGCCAGCAGCGTTCCTTCCCTCGGGACAGGCGGCCCAGATACGCAGTATTTT.